The sequence of this TCR beta chain was determined in a study of T cell responses to AZD1222 COVID-19 vaccine. The assay was immunoSEQ multiplex PCR, and TCRdb's table has in-frame clones only and misses some. Seen here are some 100,000 clones, roughly 90% observed once, and the top ten hold approximately 3.1%. CDR3 length: 12 residues. V was cut by 2 bases and J by 3 bases, with 4 bases left in between. Germline V gene data show CDR1 as MDHEN and CDR2 as SYDVKM. This clone was seen just once. The chain links TRBV28 to TRBJ1-2; D unresolved. The sequence came from an adult who received the AZD1222 COVID-19 vaccine. The sample here was peripheral blood, taken 28 days after the second AZD1222 dose. In DNA form, the CDR3 reads TGTGCCAGCAGTTTAGGGTACTATGGCTACACCTTC. It codes for CASSLGYYGYTF.